Listed below are T cell receptor beta chains from one sample, sequenced in a study of CD8 T cells in Susac syndrome. TCRdb itself ran the immunoSEQ multiplex PCR reads through MiXCR, one entry per CDR3 protein. This sample has 250,000 to 300,000 distinct CDR3 sequences, with roughly 90% found just once. Material for sequencing was CD8+ T cells from PBMCs. These receptors came from a human donor with multiple sclerosis. Each CDR3 is given with its conserved first and last residue. The order of the fields is D gene, J gene, V gene, clone size, CDR3 DNA, CDR3 protein. A D gene is named only where the DNA matches it firmly. Rows may omit the clone size; those that give it use once, few, many or a size class.

>-|TRBJ2-1|TRBV19|-
TGTGCCAGTAGTATCGACGTTTTAACCTACAATGAGCAGTTCTTC
CASSIDVLTYNEQFF
>-|TRBJ2-1|TRBV12-5|-
TGTGCTAGTGGTTTGGCCCTTGAATCGGGAACCGGGACCAGGCGGAATGAGCAGTTCTTC
CASGLALESGTGTRRNEQFF
>TRBD1|TRBJ2-3|TRBV23-1|-
TGCGCCAGCAGTCATTACGATCCCCTGGGCAGGGGGAGCACAGATACGCAGTATTTT
CASSHYDPLGRGSTDTQYF
>-|TRBJ1-2|TRBV5-8|-
TGTGCCAGCAGCCCTAACGCGCCGACCTTCTATGGCTACACCTTC
CASSPNAPTFYGYTF
>-|TRBJ2-3|TRBV6-1|few
TGTGCCACGAGCGCGGGCGAACCCACAGATACGCAGTATTTT
CATSAGEPTDTQYF
>TRBD1|TRBJ1-6|TRBV30|-
TGTGCCTGGAGTACGGAGACAGGGAATTCACCCCTCCACTTT
CAWSTETGNSPLHF
>-|TRBJ1-2|TRBV7-8|-
TGTGCCAGCAGTACCCTAGCGACGAATGGCTACACCTTC
CASSTLATNGYTF
>-|TRBJ2-6|TRBV3-1|-
TGTGCCAGCAGCCAAGGCATGGGGGGGGCCAACGTCCTGACTTTC
CASSQGMGGANVLTF
>-|TRBJ2-3|TRBV20-1|-
TGCAGTGCTAGAGGTACAGGGCTGGTAGATACGCAGTATTTT
CSARGTGLVDTQYF
>-|TRBJ2-7|TRBV29-1|-
TGCAGCGTTGAAAACCGGGACAACTACGAGCAGTACTTC
CSVENRDNYEQYF
>TRBD1|TRBJ2-7|TRBV30|-
TGTGCCTGGACCCTCCGGGACAGCCACTACGAGCAGTACTTC
CAWTLRDSHYEQYF
>-|TRBJ2-2|TRBV30|-
TGTGCCTGGAGTGATCAGGGACCCGGGGAGCTGTTTTTT
CAWSDQGPGELFF
>TRBD1|TRBJ2-1|TRBV11-1|few
TGTGCCAGCAGCCCGACCGGGACAGGGTGGTATGAGCAGTTCTTC
CASSPTGTGWYEQFF
>-|TRBJ1-4|TRBV11-2|-
TGTGCCAGCAGCTTAACGGTTGGGGGGCTTGGTGAAAAACTGTTTTTT
CASSLTVGGLGEKLFF
>TRBD2|TRBJ2-7|TRBV9|few
TGTGCCAGCAGCCCAGCGGGGTACGAGCAGTACTTC
CASSPAGYEQYF
>TRBD2|TRBJ2-7|TRBV5-6|-
TGTGCCAGCAGCTTCCCGGGACTAGTCTACGAGCAGTACTTC
CASSFPGLVYEQYF
>-|TRBJ1-1|TRBV5-1|once
TGCGCCAGCAGCTTGTACATCATCCCCTTGGGGAATCCGAACACTGAAGCTTTCTTT
CASSLYIIPLGNPNTEAFF
>TRBD1|TRBJ1-1|TRBV29-1|-
TGCAGCGTTGACACAGGGGCCCCTGAAGCTTTCTTT
CSVDTGAPEAFF
>-|TRBJ2-7|TRBV6-2/TRBV6-3|-
TGTGCCAGCAGTTACGAGGACTCCTACGAGCAGTACTTC
CASSYEDSYEQYF
>-|TRBJ2-1|TRBV20-1|-
TGCAGTGCTAGAGATCGGGCAAGGAGGGGAGCTCCTCCTCAGCAGTTCTTC
CSARDRARRGAPPQQFF
>-|TRBJ1-5|TRBV28|-
TGTGCCAGCAGTTACCCGGACGGTAACAATCAGCCCCAGCATTTT
CASSYPDGNNQPQHF
>-|TRBJ2-7|TRBV5-1|-
TGCGCCAGCAGCTTGGAAGACAGAGCCCACGAGCAGTACTTC
CASSLEDRAHEQYF
>TRBD2|TRBJ2-1|TRBV12-3/TRBV12-4|-
TGTGCCAGCACCTTGAGCGGGACTACCTACAATGAGCAGTTCTTC
CASTLSGTTYNEQFF
>TRBD2|TRBJ2-1|TRBV9|once
TGTGCCAGCCGCCCTTCTAGCGGCATCTACAATGAGCAGTTCTTC
CASRPSSGIYNEQFF
>-|TRBJ2-7|TRBV3-1|-
TGTGCCAGCAGCCAAGGGCCTACTTCCTCGGTTCTCAGGGAGCAGTACTTC
CASSQGPTSSVLREQYF
>TRBD2|TRBJ2-5|TRBV5-6|-
TGTGCCAGCCACTACACCCTAGCGGGGAGGGAAGAGACCCAGTACTTC
CASHYTLAGREETQYF
>TRBD2|TRBJ2-3|TRBV20-1|-
TGCAGTGCTAGAATCCCTAGCGGGGGTACAGATACGCAGTATTTT
CSARIPSGGTDTQYF
>TRBD1|TRBJ2-1|TRBV9|-
TGTGCCAGCAGCGTATCTCGGGACAGGGGTGGGAATGAGCAGTTCTTC
CASSVSRDRGGNEQFF
>TRBD2|TRBJ2-1|TRBV6-6|few
TGTGCCAGCAGTTACAGGGAGGGAGTCGAGCAGTTCTTC
CASSYREGVEQFF
>-|TRBJ2-3|TRBV9|-
TGTGCCAGCAGCGTAGAAGGGGGGCAGAGCACAGATACGCAGTATTTT
CASSVEGGQSTDTQYF
>-|TRBJ2-7|TRBV9|-
TGTGCCAGCAGCGTAGACCTAGGGCCTTCCTCCGAGCAGTACTTC
CASSVDLGPSSEQYF
>-|TRBJ2-7|TRBV10-3|once
TGTGCCATCAGTACCCGCCGGGACGTCCACTACGAGCAGTACTTC
CAISTRRDVHYEQYF
>TRBD2|TRBJ2-1|TRBV7-9|-
TGTGCCAGCAGCTTAGCCCTAGCGGGTGATGAGCAGTTCTTC
CASSLALAGDEQFF
>-|TRBJ2-7|TRBV20-1|-
TGCAGTGCTAGAGAGGCCGCCGCACTTGTCTACGAGCAGTACTTC
CSAREAAALVYEQYF
>TRBD1|TRBJ2-7|TRBV2|-
TGTGCCAGCACTTCCGGGACAGCTTACGAGCAGTACTTC
CASTSGTAYEQYF
>-|TRBJ1-5|TRBV2|-
TGTGCCAGCAAATCGGAGGACCGGCAGCCCCAGCATTTT
CASKSEDRQPQHF
>TRBD2|TRBJ2-2|TRBV24-1|-
TGTGCCACCAGTCTGGCTAGCGGGAACACCGGGGAGCTGTTTTTT
CATSLASGNTGELFF
>-|TRBJ2-5|TRBV27|few
TGTGCCAGCAGTTTACAGGGCCAAGAGACCCAGTACTTC
CASSLQGQETQYF
>-|TRBJ2-5|TRBV30|-
TGTGCCTGGAGAGGAATCCAAGAGACCCAGTACTTC
CAWRGIQETQYF
>-|TRBJ1-3|TRBV29-1|-
TGCAGCGTTGAAGACCGTGGGGGGCATGTTACTGGAAACACCATATATTTT
CSVEDRGGHVTGNTIYF
>-|TRBJ2-7|TRBV20-1|-
TGCAGTGCTAGAAAGGATCTCTACTACGAGCAGTACTTC
CSARKDLYYEQYF
>-|TRBJ1-1|TRBV29-1|-
TGCAGCGTTGTTACAGCGAACACTGAAGCTTTCTTT
CSVVTANTEAFF
>-|TRBJ2-1|TRBV6-2/TRBV6-3|once
TGTGCCAGCAGTTACTTTATAATCAATGAGCAGTTCTTC
CASSYFIINEQFF
>-|TRBJ1-4|TRBV12-2|-
TGTGCAAGTCGCTTAGGGACAGGGGGCGAAAAACTGTTTTTT
CASRLGTGGEKLFF
>-|TRBJ1-4|TRBV7-9|-
TGTGCCAGCAGCCCAACCGGATCAACTAATGAAAAACTGTTTTTT
CASSPTGSTNEKLFF
>-|TRBJ2-7|TRBV28|once
TGTGCCATCAAGGGGGAAACCGGTCCCTACGAGCAGTACTTC
CAIKGETGPYEQYF
>-|TRBJ2-4|TRBV21-1|-
TGTGCCACCGCGCCACTCCCGCGAGGCATTCAGTACTTC
CATAPLPRGIQYF
>TRBD1|TRBJ2-5|TRBV20-1|-
TGCAGTGCTAGCGTCGTTTTAGGGACAGTGGAGACCCAGTACTTC
CSASVVLGTVETQYF
>-|TRBJ1-2|TRBV14|-
TGTGCCAGCAGCAATGACAGAGATTACTATGGCTACACCTTC
CASSNDRDYYGYTF
>TRBD1|TRBJ2-6|TRBV15|-
TGTGCCACCAGCGGACAGGGGAGCTCTGGGGCCAACGTCCTGACTTTC
CATSGQGSSGANVLTF